Listed here are 16 T cell receptor beta chains from one sample, sequenced in a study of tumor-infiltrating lymphocytes in primary liver carcinoma. The template, around 520 ng total RNA, yielded TCR beta cDNA made with a constant-region primer. Each TCR beta library was derived from three nested multiplex PCR rounds that employed slightly modified ARM-PCR. Investigators reported that the first two PCR rounds, at around 11 cycles each, used TRBV1-TRBV30 forward primers with a C-beta reverse primer. Via MiXCR, TCRdb re-called the multiplex PCR reads, giving one row per CDR3 protein. This table holds hundreds of thousands of distinct CDR3 sequences, about 50% found once. The blood RNA (from unsorted whole blood) was obtained, and germline DNA was also extracted. The sequencing input was peripheral blood. Receptors were obtained from a woman under 40 with primary liver carcinoma and hepatitis B virus infection.

A note on this clonotype: At one of its ends the junction is not consistent with the germline gene, which may arise from a read error. The rearrangement links TRBV5-4 to TRBJ2-1, with D uncertain. Germline assignment: CDR1 SGHNT and CDR2 YYREEE (reference sequence). This CDR3 comprises 15 residues. CDR3 sequence: CASSSKGQSYNEQLF. The CDR3 DNA reads TGTGCCAGTAGCTCCAAAGGGCAATCCTACAATGAGCAGCTCTTC.

Comment on this clonotype: This is likely a read error, given that the CDR3 carries no conserved phenylalanine or tryptophan at its end. V and J are TRBV11-2 and TRBJ2-1, with 9 bases lining up with TRBD2. Germline V lookup: CDR1 SGHAT, CDR2 FQNNGV. The CDR3 covers 16 residues. The CDR3: CASNLVGLAGLNEQFS. In nucleotides, the CDR3 is TGTGCCAGCAACTTAGTAGGCCTAGCGGGGCTAAATGAGCAGTTCTCC.

In regard to this clonotype: At one end, the junction sequence differs from germline, possibly due to a read error. The V and J genes are TRBV12-3 or TRBV12-4 and TRBJ2-4, with 8 bases that match TRBD1. The CDR3 is 14 amino acids. CDR3 nucleotide sequence: TGTGCAAGCAGTTTCCGACAGGGGAAAACCATTCAGTACTTC. It codes for CASSFRQGKTIQYF.

In its sample, this clonotype was seen a few times. The chain couples TRBV6-6 to TRBJ1-4; 8 nucleotides align to TRBD1. The CDR3 is 14 residues long. V lost 7 bases and J lost 7; bases outside the gene matches: 8. The germline V gene has CDR1 MNHNY and CDR2 SVGAGI (reference sequence). The CDR3 coding sequence is TGTGCCAGCAACCCAGGGGGCTTTCGTGAAAAACTGTTTTTT. Amino acid sequence: CASNPGGFREKLFF.

The genes are TRBV5-6 and TRBJ2-7; either TRBD1 or TRBD2 may supply D (5 bases each). Deletions cut 7 bases from V and 3 bases from J, with 32 bases between. The CDR3 contains 19 residues. The germline gives CDR1 SGHDT, CDR2 YYEEEE. The CDR3 sequence: CASGSTLAKGKEGFYEQYF. In nucleotides, the CDR3 is TGTGCCAGCGGCTCTACCCTGGCCAAGGGGAAAGAGGGGTTCTACGAGCAGTACTTC.

This clonotype was picked up one time. A read error is possible here, since a much larger clone lies one base away. The chain links TRBV5-5 to TRBJ2-7, with D maybe TRBD1 (5 bases). This CDR3 spans 15 amino acids. Per germline, CDR1 SGHKS and CDR2 YYEKEE (reference sequence). V dropped 0 bases and J dropped 2 bases, with 12 bases sitting between them. This CDR3 is CASSLEQGTPYEQYF. The CDR3 nucleotides are TGTGCCAGCAGCTTGGAGCAGGGAACGCCCTACGAGCAGTACTTC.

Written as DNA, the CDR3 is TGTGCCAGCAGCCGGGCGGGACAGGCGCAAGATACGCAGTATTTT. It is translated as CASSRAGQAQDTQYF. The V gene is TRBV5-4, the J gene TRBJ2-3; TRBD1 aligns across 8 bases. CDR1 SGHNT and CDR2 YYREEE come from the germline V gene (reference sequence). The V gene end was trimmed by 4 bases and the J gene end by 5 bases; junction bases not matched to a gene: 9. This CDR3 contains 15 residues.

Notes on this clonotype: Germline is not matched at one junction end, which may reflect a read error. This chain uses TRBV12-3 or TRBV12-4 with TRBJ1-3, with unresolved D. The CDR3 runs to 14 residues. The CDR3 loop reads CVSSDRDSGNTIYF. The CDR3 DNA reads TGTGTCAGCAGTGACCGGGACTCTGGAAACACCATATATTTT.

This chain connects TRBV5-4 to TRBJ2-1, with TRBD2 identical over 7 bases. The CDR3 length is 15 residues. Germline CDR1 and CDR2: SGHNT and YYREEE (reference sequence). V was clipped by 5 bases and J by 6 bases; unmatched bases: 11. CDR3 protein: CASSFKSGGSNEQFF. The CDR3 DNA follows: TGTGCCAGCAGTTTTAAGTCGGGAGGAAGCAATGAGCAGTTCTTC.

This clonotype has ten or more counts. The chain combines TRBV6-5 with TRBJ1-4; no reliable D call. Germline V lookup: CDR1 MNHEY, CDR2 SVGAGI. With 6 bases removed from V and 7 bases from J, the gap between germline ends came to 12 bases. The CDR3 length is 13 residues. In DNA, the CDR3 is TGTGCCAGCAGGAGCCAAAGCAGTGAAAAACTGTTTTTT. Protein product: CASRSQSSEKLFF.

The table lists this clonotype with a count of one. The V and J genes are TRBV6-2 or TRBV6-3 and TRBJ2-1; D ambiguous. The CDR3 sequence is 12 residues long. The germline CDR1 and CDR2 sequences are MNHEY and SVGEGT. CDR3 protein: CVTSYSSWEQFF. The CDR3 coding sequence is TGTGTCACCAGTTACTCTTCGTGGGAGCAGTTCTTC.

Comments on this clonotype: The junction shows a germline mismatch at one end, possibly a read error. J is TRBJ2-1 and V is TRBV6-2 or TRBV6-3; D unresolved. Germline V lookup: CDR1 MNHEY, CDR2 SVGEGT. This CDR3 has 15 residues. The CDR3 spells CASSYFRWGYNKQFF. For the CDR3, the DNA is TGTGCCAGCAGTTACTTTCGGTGGGGATACAATAAGCAGTTCTTC.

The V call is TRBV7-9, the J call TRBJ2-3; 7 nucleotides align to TRBD1. CDR1 is SEHNR, CDR2 FQNEAQ, per germline (reference sequence). After removal of 2 bases from V and 4 bases from J, the junction contained 3 bases not matched to a gene. This CDR3 is built from 14 residues. CDR3 amino acids: CASSLSQGADTQYF. CDR3 nucleotides: TGTGCCAGCAGCTTAAGCCAGGGGGCAGATACGCAGTATTTT.

This clonotype has at least ten counts. The chain uses TRBV12-3 or TRBV12-4 and TRBJ2-5; D possibly matches TRBD1 or TRBD2 (5 bases each). The CDR3 loop spans 13 amino acids. V lost 6 bases and J lost 4, with 12 bases in between. The CDR3 DNA is TGTGCCAGCAGCACGGGACGAGGAGAGACCCAGTACTTC. This sequence encodes CASSTGRGETQYF.

As regards this clonotype: One junction end does not reproduce the germline sequence, and a read error may be involved. This rearrangement joins TRBV4-1 to TRBJ1-4; unclear D gene. This CDR3 region has 16 residues. CDR1 and CDR2 (germline): MGHRA, YSYEKL. The CDR3 DNA follows: TGCTCCAGCAGCCACCCTCCCGGGACAACTAATGAAAAACTGTTTTTT. Its translation is CSSSHPPGTTNEKLFF.

This clonotype was seen a few times. This sequence joins TRBV12-3 or TRBV12-4 and TRBJ2-3, with D possibly being TRBD2 (6 bases). V was clipped by 1 base and J by 5 bases, with 13 bases between them. The CDR3 is 15 residues long. As DNA, the CDR3 is TGTGCCAGCAGTTTAGTAGGCGGGATAGGAGATACGCAGTATTTT. Amino acids: CASSLVGGIGDTQYF.